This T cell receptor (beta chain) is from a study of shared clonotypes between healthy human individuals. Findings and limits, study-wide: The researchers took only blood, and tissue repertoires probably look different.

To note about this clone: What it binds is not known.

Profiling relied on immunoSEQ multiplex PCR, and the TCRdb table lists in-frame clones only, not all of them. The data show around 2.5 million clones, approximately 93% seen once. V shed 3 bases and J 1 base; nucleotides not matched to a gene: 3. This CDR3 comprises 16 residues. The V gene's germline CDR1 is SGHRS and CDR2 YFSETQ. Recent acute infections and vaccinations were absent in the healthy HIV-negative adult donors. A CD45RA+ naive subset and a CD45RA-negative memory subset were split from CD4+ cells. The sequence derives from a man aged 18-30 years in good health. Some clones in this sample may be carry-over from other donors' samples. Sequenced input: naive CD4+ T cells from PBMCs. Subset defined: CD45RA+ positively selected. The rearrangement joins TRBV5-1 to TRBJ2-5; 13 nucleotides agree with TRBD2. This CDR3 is CASSSGLAGAQETQYF. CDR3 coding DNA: TGCGCCAGCAGCTCTGGACTAGCGGGGGCCCAAGAGACCCAGTACTTC.